This T cell receptor (beta chain) was identified during a study of cytomegalovirus exposure and HLA in healthy donors. Germline V gene data show CDR1 as SQVTM and CDR2 as ANQGSEA. V lost 4 bases to trimming and J lost 5 bases, with 12 bases between them. This CDR3 contains 13 residues. Everyone who donated was a healthy bone marrow donor. This clone came up a few times. The antigen is unknown. Primers: 60 Vbeta forward and 13 Jbeta reverse. TCRdb's copy holds only in-frame clones and misses some; the assay was immunoSEQ multiplex PCR. The sample yields approximately 160,000 clones, approximately 80% seen once. Overall study findings and caveats: A prior analysis recorded that most TCR beta V segments were productive about 87% or about 30% of the time. Several of the most significant clusters appeared linked to common viral pathogens, based on a later analysis.

Sequenced: PBMCs. This receptor was identified in a female donor in good health and CMV-seronegative. The rearrangement uses TRBV29-1 and TRBJ1-5; D might be TRBD1 (5 bases). The CDR3 coding sequence is TGCAGCGTTGGGGGGGGGAGGGATCAGCCCCAGCATTTT. It codes for CSVGGGRDQPQHF.